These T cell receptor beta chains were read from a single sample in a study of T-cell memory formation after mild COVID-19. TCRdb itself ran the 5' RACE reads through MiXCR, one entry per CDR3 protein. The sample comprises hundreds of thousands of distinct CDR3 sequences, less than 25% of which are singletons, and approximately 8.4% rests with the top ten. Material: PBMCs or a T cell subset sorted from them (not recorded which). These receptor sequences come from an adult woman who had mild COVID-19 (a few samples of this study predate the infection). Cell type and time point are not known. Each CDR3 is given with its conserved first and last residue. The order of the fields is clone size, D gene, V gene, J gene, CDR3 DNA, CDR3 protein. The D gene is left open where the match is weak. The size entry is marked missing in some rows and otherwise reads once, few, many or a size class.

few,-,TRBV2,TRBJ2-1,TGTGCCAGCAGTGGGGACTCAGAAAGCGTTCGGTTCTTC,CASSGDSESVRFF
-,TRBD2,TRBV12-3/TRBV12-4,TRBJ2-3,TGTGCCAGCAACCAGCCTAGCGGGGGGGTATCAGATACGCAGTATTTT,CASNQPSGGVSDTQYF
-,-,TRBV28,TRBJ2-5,TGTGCCAGCGGTGCTGAGGGGGGGGTTCAAGAGACCCAGTACTTC,CASGAEGGVQETQYF
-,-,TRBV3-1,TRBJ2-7,TGTGCCAGCAGCCAATGGGACAAAACCTACGAGCAGTACTTC,CASSQWDKTYEQYF
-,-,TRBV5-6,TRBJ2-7,TGTGCCAGCAGCCGTTGGACAGTGCCCTACGAGCAGTACTTC,CASSRWTVPYEQYF
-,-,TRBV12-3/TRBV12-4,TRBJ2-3,TGTGCCAGCAGTACACGCCGGGATACGCAGTATTTT,CASSTRRDTQYF
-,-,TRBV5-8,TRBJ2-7,TGTGCCAGCAGCTCCTACCGGGACGGCTCCTACGAGCAGTACTTC,CASSSYRDGSYEQYF
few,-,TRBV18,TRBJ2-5,TGTGCCAGCTCACCACCCCAGGGAGGCGCAGAGACCCAGTACTTC,CASSPPQGGAETQYF
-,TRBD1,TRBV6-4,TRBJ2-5,TGTGCCAGCAGTGCCCCGGACAGGGGGCAGGAGGAGACCCAGTACTTC,CASSAPDRGQEETQYF
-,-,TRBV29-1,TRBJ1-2,TGCAGCGTCAAGGGGGGGGACGGCTACACCTTC,CSVKGGDGYTF
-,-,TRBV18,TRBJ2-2,TGTGCCAGCTCACCATCGGAGATCACCGGGGAGCTGTTTTTT,CASSPSEITGELFF
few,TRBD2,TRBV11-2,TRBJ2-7,TGTGCCAGCAGCCTCGGGGTAGCGGGCTCCCCCTCCTACGAGCAGTACTTC,CASSLGVAGSPSYEQYF
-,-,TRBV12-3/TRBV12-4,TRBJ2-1,TGTGCCAGCAGTCACTCTTTAGAGCAGTTCTTC,CASSHSLEQFF
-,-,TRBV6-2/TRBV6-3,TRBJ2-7,TGTGCCAGCACGGGGGAGTACGAGCAGTACTTC,CASTGEYEQYF
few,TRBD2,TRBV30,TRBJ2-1,TGTGCCTACCTGACTAGCGGACTCTCCTACAATGAGCAGTTCTTC,CAYLTSGLSYNEQFF
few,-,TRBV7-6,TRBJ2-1,TGTGCCAGCAGCTTACGAGGCGGGGAATCCTACAATGAGCAGTTCTTC,CASSLRGGESYNEQFF
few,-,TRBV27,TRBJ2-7,TGTGCCAAAAAGACCGAGCAGTACTTC,CAKKTEQYF
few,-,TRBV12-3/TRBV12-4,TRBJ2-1,TGTGCCAGCAGCCCCGGGGGCCAAGAGCAGTTCTTC,CASSPGGQEQFF
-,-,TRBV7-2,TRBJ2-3,TGTGCCAGCCCGATGATTGTGACCCTCCTTACGCAGTATTTT,CASPMIVTLLTQYF
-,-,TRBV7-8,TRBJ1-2,TGTGCCAGCAGCTTACGGGGGGCCAGGGGCTACACCTTC,CASSLRGARGYTF
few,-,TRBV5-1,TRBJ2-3,TGCGCCAGCAGCCCCCGAGGTAGCGGAAGCACAGATACGCAGTATTTT,CASSPRGSGSTDTQYF
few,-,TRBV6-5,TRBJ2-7,TGTGCCAGCAGTTACTCGTCCAGTGCCTACGAGCAGTACTTC,CASSYSSSAYEQYF
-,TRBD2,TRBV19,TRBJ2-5,TGTGCCAGTAGTATAGGGCTAGCGGCCAGAGAGACCCAGTACTTC,CASSIGLAARETQYF
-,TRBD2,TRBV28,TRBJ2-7,TGTGCCAGCAGTCCGGCCGGGACTAGCGGGATCTCCTACGAGCAGTACTTC,CASSPAGTSGISYEQYF
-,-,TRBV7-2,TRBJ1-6,TGTGCCAGCAGCTTAGATGTGCCCCACTATAATTCACCCCTCCACTTT,CASSLDVPHYNSPLHF
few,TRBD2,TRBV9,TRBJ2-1,TGTGCCAGCAGCGAACGACTAGCGGGGGGCAGGGATGAGCAGTTCTTC,CASSERLAGGRDEQFF
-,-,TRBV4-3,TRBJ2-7,TGCGCCAGCAGCCAAGATCAAGGACTTCGCTACGAGCAGTACTTC,CASSQDQGLRYEQYF
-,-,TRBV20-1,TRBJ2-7,TGCAGTGCTAGAGTGGACACGACCTACGAGGAGCAGTACTTC,CSARVDTTYEEQYF
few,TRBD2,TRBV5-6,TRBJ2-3,TGTGCCAGCAGCTTAAAAGCGGGAAGCACAGATACGCAGTATTTT,CASSLKAGSTDTQYF
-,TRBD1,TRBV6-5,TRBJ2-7,TGTGCCAGCAGTTACTCAGACAGGGGGCTAGAGGGCGAGCAGTACTTC,CASSYSDRGLEGEQYF
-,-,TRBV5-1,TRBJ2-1,TGCGCCAGCAGGTGGGGCAACTCCTACAATGAGCAGTTCTTC,CASRWGNSYNEQFF